The 2 T cell receptor beta chains given below trace back to one sample, sequenced in a study of glioma-infiltrating T cells after dendritic cell vaccination. The data were produced by immunoSEQ multiplex PCR, yet TCRdb's version contains in-frame clones alone and is incomplete. The sample consists of tens of thousands of clones, around 86% of them appearing once. This sample comprised blood, obtained before dendritic cell vaccination. These receptors were taken from a human donor with glioblastoma.

This clone was found a few times. J is TRBJ2-3 and V is TRBV19, with unresolved D. The V gene lost 2 bases and the J gene lost 2 bases, with 11 bases spanning the gap. This CDR3 is 15 amino acids long. From germline, CDR1 is LNHDA and CDR2 SQIVND (reference sequence). The CDR3 reads CASSIIAAVTDTQYF. The DNA for the CDR3 is TGTGCCAGTAGTATAATAGCCGCGGTCACAGATACGCAGTATTTT.

V gene TRBV30 combines with J gene TRBJ1-2; D is possibly TRBD1 (5 bases). The germline V and J ends were trimmed by 5 bases and 8 bases, with 15 bases remaining between them. CDR1 GTSNPN and CDR2 SVGIG come from the germline V gene (reference sequence). This CDR3 comprises 12 residues. The CDR3 DNA reads as TGTGCCTGGGGAAACCTTGGGGGGGGCTACACCTTC. It is translated as CAWGNLGGGYTF.